A single sample is the source of the 10 T cell receptor beta chains below, sequenced in a study of cytomegalovirus exposure and HLA in healthy donors. A multiplex PCR was run with 60 Vbeta primers and 13 Jbeta primers. Method: immunoSEQ multiplex PCR; TCRdb's copy keeps in-frame clones and lacks some. Among 120,000 to 150,000 clones listed, roughly 80% were seen once. The sequencing sample was made of PBMCs. The receptors here all came from a female donor in good health and CMV-seronegative.

The chain combines TRBV27 with TRBJ2-3; maybe TRBD1 (8 bases). Germline-derived CDR1 and CDR2 are MNHEY and SMNVEV (reference sequence). The V end was cut by 2 bases, the J end by 2 bases, with 23 bases between. The CDR3 loop spans 19 amino acids. CDR3 in DNA: TGTGCCAGCAGTTTAGCCCGAGCTGGACAGGGAGGGTACACAGATACGCAGTATTTT. Protein: CASSLARAGQGGYTDTQYF.

This clone was seen more than once but under ten times. This rearrangement joins TRBV6-1 to TRBJ1-6; 10 bases map to TRBD1. Germline CDR1 and CDR2: MNHNS and SASEGT. V shed 6 bases and J 7 bases; nucleotides not matched to a gene: 6. The CDR3 loop spans 15 amino acids. CDR3 sequence (DNA): TGTGCCAGCAGCCCACCGGGACAGGGGAATTCACCCCTCCACTTT. It specifies CASSPPGQGNSPLHF.

The chain links TRBV11-2 to TRBJ2-3; a possible D gene is TRBD1 (5 bases). Germline CDR1 is SGHAT and CDR2 is FQNNGV. The CDR3 sequence is 12 residues long. Trimming took off 4 bases at V and 6 bases at J, with 8 bases between the two ends. CDR3 residues: CASSSRGDTQYF. DNA of the CDR3: TGTGCCAGCAGCTCTAGGGGTGATACGCAGTATTTT.

The rearrangement uses TRBV5-1 and TRBJ2-3, with 11 bases that match TRBD2. Per germline, CDR1 SGHRS and CDR2 YFSETQ. After removal of 3 bases from V and 11 bases from J, the junction contained 14 bases not matched to a gene. CDR3 length: 16 residues. The CDR3 DNA reads TGCGCCAGCAGCTCCGCGACTAGCGGGACCCAAGGTCGGCAGTATTTT. This translates into CASSSATSGTQGRQYF.

The chain is built from TRBV6-1 and TRBJ2-2; D is possibly TRBD1 (5 bases). The CDR3 length is 15 residues. In germline, CDR1 is MNHNS, CDR2 SASEGT. V lost 10 bases, J lost 2 bases, and 17 bases lay in between. This CDR3 reads CATRLDKVNTGELFF. CDR3 nucleotide sequence: TGTGCCACGAGGTTGGACAAGGTTAACACCGGGGAGCTGTTTTTT.

The chain employs TRBV4-2 and TRBJ2-1; D might be TRBD2 (5 bases). Germline V gene lookup returns CDR1 LGHNA and CDR2 YNFKEQ. This CDR3 is built from 13 residues. V lost 8 bases and J lost 3, with 11 bases in between. CDR3 sequence (DNA): TGTGCCAGCGCACTAGACAACTACAATGAGCAGTTCTTC. Residues: CASALDNYNEQFF.

J is TRBJ2-1 and V is TRBV15; TRBD1 matches at 9 bases. Germline V gene sequence: CDR1 LNHNV, CDR2 YYDKDF (reference sequence). This CDR3 spans 18 amino acids. V shed 6 bases, J shed 6 bases, and the junction held 18 bases outside the gene matches. CDR3 bases: TGTGCCACCAGTCGGGGACAGGGAGATCCTGTGGGACCCAATGAGCAGTTCTTC. Translation: CATSRGQGDPVGPNEQFF.

This chain connects TRBV9 to TRBJ1-4; D gene ambiguous. Germline CDR1 SGDLS, CDR2 YYNGEE. CDR3 length: 15 residues. The germline V and J ends were trimmed by 0 bases and 3 bases, with 9 bases remaining between them. Here the CDR3 reads CASSVGLDSNEKLFF. As DNA, the CDR3 is TGTGCCAGCAGCGTAGGGCTGGACTCTAATGAAAAACTGTTTTTT.

This clone was observed a few times. V usage is TRBV6-5 and J usage is TRBJ1-2, with 10 bases aligning to TRBD1. J gave up 7 bases and V 0 bases, and 5 bases lay outside the gene matches. Germline V gene data show CDR1 as MNHEY and CDR2 as SVGAGI. This CDR3 has 15 amino acids. CDR3 residues: CASSYSKTGGRGYTF. The CDR3 DNA reads as TGTGCCAGCAGTTACTCGAAGACAGGGGGCCGTGGCTACACCTTC.

The chain employs TRBV2 and TRBJ2-7, with 7 bases identical to TRBD1. This CDR3 is built from 14 residues. J gave up 4 bases and V 4 bases, and 7 bases lay outside the gene matches. Germline V lookup: CDR1 SNHLY, CDR2 FYNNEI. Here the CDR3 reads CASSARTGKYEQYF. In DNA form, the CDR3 reads TGTGCCAGCAGTGCCCGGACAGGAAAATACGAGCAGTACTTC.